The 5 T cell receptor beta chains reported below all come from one sample, sequenced in a study of blood T cells in healthy people across ages. Using a J-beta primer mix together with a sample-barcoded 5' primer, a second PCR was run for roughly 6 to 11 cycles. TCRdb passed the 5' RACE reads through MiXCR, listing each CDR3 protein once. The sample consists of some 670,000 distinct CDR3 sequences, approximately 52% of them appearing once. Sequencing was done on a sample of blood. The receptors come from a woman older than 75 in good health.

Regarding this clonotype: One end of the junction is discordant with germline, which a read error may explain. The rearrangement joins TRBV12-3 or TRBV12-4 to TRBJ2-3; 10 positions agree with TRBD2. The CDR3 totals 16 residues. The CDR3 sequence: CVSTSGLAADTDTQYF. The CDR3 coding sequence is TGTGTCAGCACTAGCGGACTAGCGGCGGACACAGATACGCAGTATTTT.

The J gene is TRBJ2-5, the V gene TRBV6-5; 11 bases are a match to TRBD2. V lost 3 bases, J lost 3 bases, and 3 bases stayed unmatched. This CDR3 spans 15 amino acids. Germline loops: CDR1 MNHEY, CDR2 SVGAGI. This CDR3 reads CASSYTSGGKETQYF. The CDR3 DNA reads TGTGCCAGCAGTTATACTAGCGGGGGCAAAGAGACCCAGTACTTC.

With regard to this clonotype: This could be a read error, since a much larger clone is one nucleotide away. The chain recombines TRBV2 with TRBJ2-7; D ambiguous. The CDR3 has 10 residues. V was trimmed by 11 bases and J by 6 bases, leaving 11 bases between them. Per germline, CDR1 SNHLY and CDR2 FYNNEI. The CDR3 coding sequence is TGTGCCGGCTCCACCGGCGAGCAGTACTTC. It yields the protein CAGSTGEQYF. The variable domain in full, with the rest retrieved from reference TRBV2 and TRBJ2-7, is EPEVTQTPSHQVTQMGQEVILRCVPISNHLYFYWYRQILGQKVEFLVSFYNNEISEKSEIFDDQFSVERPDGSNFTLKIRSTKLEDSAMYFCAGSTGEQYFGPGTRLTVT.

This clonotype was seen at least ten times. This sequence joins TRBV21-1 and TRBJ2-7; TRBD1, the table's D call, was not compared with the DNA. TRBV21-1 is an annotated pseudogene. This CDR3 is 18 amino acids long. The CDR3 region is CASSKALYKTGGPAEQYF. In nucleotides, the CDR3 is TGTGCCAGCAGCAAAGCGCTTTATAAGACAGGGGGCCCCGCCGAGCAGTACTTC.

A few counts support this clonotype. The V and J genes are TRBV7-3 and TRBJ2-2; D may be TRBD2 (5 bases). The CDR3 runs 15 residues. Germline V gene sequence: CDR1 SGHTA, CDR2 FQGTGA. V was pared by 2 bases and J by 7 bases, with 14 bases between. The CDR3 DNA sequence: TGTGCCAGCAGCTTATCGGCGGGCCCTTTCGGGGAGCTGTTTTTT. It codes for CASSLSAGPFGELFF. Using reference TRBV7-3 and TRBJ2-2 for the parts outside the CDR3, the full variable domain is GAGVSQTPSNKVTEKGKYVELRCDPISGHTALYWYRQSLGQGPEFLIYFQGTGAADDSGLPNDRFFAVRPEGSVSTLKIQRTERGDSAVYLCASSLSAGPFGELFFGEGSRLTVL.